This T cell receptor beta chain is from a study of CD8 T cells in Susac syndrome. General observations from the study: As the study acknowledged, the number of individuals in its TCR sequencing and HLA analysis was relatively small.

On this clonotype itself: Antigen specificity is unknown.

CD8+ and CD4+ T cells taken from blood had their TCR beta sequenced. Unmatched junction bases numbered 8, after V lost 0 bases and J lost 2 bases. CDR1 MGHRA and CDR2 YSYEKL come from the germline V gene. This CDR3 comprises 17 residues. When the RNA was reverse transcribed, random hexamers were used with an input of roughly 0.45 to 1 ug. TCRdb analysed the immunoSEQ multiplex PCR reads with MiXCR anew, one entry per CDR3 protein. The sample holds 160,000 or so distinct CDR3 sequences, about 95% seen once. The material sequenced was CD8+ T cells from PBMCs. The chain uses TRBV4-1 and TRBJ2-3, with 7 bases aligning to TRBD2. The source of this sequence is a human donor with multiple sclerosis. CDR3: CASSQEGRGGITDTQYF. The CDR3 DNA sequence: TGCGCCAGCAGCCAAGAGGGGCGGGGAGGGATCACAGATACGCAGTATTTT.